These T cell receptor beta chains were read from a single sample in a study of identical twins' blood T cells. One entry per CDR3 protein, called by TCRdb with MiXCR from the 5' RACE reads. The sample consists of a few hundred thousand distinct CDR3 sequences, approximately 30% of them appearing once. The sequenced sample consisted of PBMCs. Every receptor here comes from a woman between 18 and 49 years old in good health. CDR3s include the opening cysteine and the closing phenylalanine or tryptophan. Fields, in order: clone size, V gene, D gene, J gene, CDR3 DNA, CDR3 protein. A D gene is named only where the DNA matches it firmly. Clone size is shown for a subset of rows, as once, few, many or a class of expanded clone.

>.|TRBV20-1|.|TRBJ1-2
TGCAGTGCTATGGGGGACGGAGCTAACTATGGCTACACCTTC
CSAMGDGANYGYTF
>few|TRBV18|.|TRBJ2-1
TGTGCCAGCTCACCACGGCAGGGACCGTACAATGAGCAGTTCTTC
CASSPRQGPYNEQFF
>.|TRBV20-1|.|TRBJ1-4
TGCAGTGCTACGCGGTTCGGGACTAATGAAAAACTGTTTTTT
CSATRFGTNEKLFF
>.|TRBV2|.|TRBJ2-4
TGTGCCAGCACCGCATCACTCAGGACAGAAAACATTCAGTACTTC
CASTASLRTENIQYF
>.|TRBV9|.|TRBJ2-1
TGTGCCAGCAGCGTTATCGGTAGTCTAGATGAGCGGTTCTTC
CASSVIGSLDERFF
>few|TRBV9|.|TRBJ1-1
TGTGCCAGCAGCGTTTCAGTAAGGCCGAACACTGAAGCTTTCTTT
CASSVSVRPNTEAFF
>.|TRBV20-1|.|TRBJ2-2
TGCAGTGCGGAACGGGAAAACACCGGGGAGCTGTTTTTT
CSAERENTGELFF
>.|TRBV20-1|.|TRBJ1-1
TGCAGTGCTACCGGGGGGAACACTGAAGCTTTCTTT
CSATGGNTEAFF
>.|TRBV27|TRBD1|TRBJ2-1
TGTGCCAGCAGTTTACCGGGGACAGGGGGGGTTGAGCAGTTCTTC
CASSLPGTGGVEQFF
>few|TRBV18|TRBD1|TRBJ1-1
TGTGCCAGCTCACCGGGACAGGGGGCTCTCACTGAAGCTTTCTTT
CASSPGQGALTEAFF
>.|TRBV29-1|.|TRBJ2-2
TGCAGCGTTGTTGTCCCTGACTTAACCTCGAGCACCGGGGAGCTGTTTTTT
CSVVVPDLTSSTGELFF
>.|TRBV7-2|.|TRBJ1-1
TGTACCAGCAGTAGGGATTCCAAGGGGAACACTGAAGCTTTCTTT
CTSSRDSKGNTEAFF
>.|TRBV5-1|.|TRBJ1-2
TGCGCCAGCATGCGAGCAGGCAGTATCAGTGGCTACACCTTC
CASMRAGSISGYTF
>.|TRBV9|TRBD2|TRBJ2-2
TGTGCCGGCAGCGCGGGCCTAGCGGTGAGCACCGGGGAGCTGTTTTTT
CAGSAGLAVSTGELFF
>many|TRBV20-1|.|TRBJ1-6
TGCAGTGCCGACGTGGGACTACGAAATTCACCCCTCCACTTT
CSADVGLRNSPLHF
>.|TRBV12-5|.|TRBJ1-1
TGTGCTAGTGGTTTGTTCGCTTTCTTT
CASGLFAFF
>many|TRBV25-1|TRBD2|TRBJ2-3
TGTGCCAGCAGTGGGGTAGCGGGAGTGACAGATACGCAGTATTTT
CASSGVAGVTDTQYF
>few|TRBV29-1|TRBD1|TRBJ1-1
TGCAGCGTCCTACGACAGGGCACTGAAGCTTTCTTT
CSVLRQGTEAFF
>few|TRBV20-1|.|TRBJ2-7
TGCAGTGCTAGAGAACACGGGTCCACGAGCGAGCAGTACTTC
CSAREHGSTSEQYF
>.|TRBV10-3|TRBD2|TRBJ2-1
TGTGCCATCAGTGAGCCGAGCGGGAGAAGGTACAATGAGCAGTTCTTC
CAISEPSGRRYNEQFF
>many|TRBV29-1|.|TRBJ2-1
TGCAGCGTTGAACTACCTAGCAATGAGCAGTTCTTC
CSVELPSNEQFF
>.|TRBV13|.|TRBJ1-5
TGTGCCAGCAGCCAAGGGCGGGGGCCCCAGCATTTT
CASSQGRGPQHF
>.|TRBV6-5|.|TRBJ2-1
TGTGCCAGCAGAGAAGTAGGTGAGCAGTTCTTC
CASREVGEQFF
>many|TRBV5-6|.|TRBJ1-1
TGTGCCAGCGGGGTTTCGGCTGAAGCTTTCTTT
CASGVSAEAFF
>.|TRBV6-2/TRBV6-3|.|TRBJ2-1
TGTGCCAGCAGTAAAACGCCCTACAATGAGCAGTTGTTC
CASSKTPYNEQLF
>few|TRBV29-1|.|TRBJ1-5
TGCAGCGTTGGGGGAGTCAGTCAGCCCCAGCATTTT
CSVGGVSQPQHF
>few|TRBV20-1|TRBD2|TRBJ2-1
TGCAGTGCTAGCCGGGAGGATCGTCCTAGGAATGAGCAGTTCTTC
CSASREDRPRNEQFF
>.|TRBV23-1|.|TRBJ1-6
TGCGCCAGCAGTCAAGGCGAATTCCTCAGGGGCCCTACACCCCTCCACTTT
CASSQGEFLRGPTPLHF
>once|TRBV20-1|.|TRBJ1-5
TGCAGTGTCTCTTTTTCGAGCGGGAGGGCCGGTACGCAGCATTTT
CSVSFSSGRAGTQHF
>.|TRBV20-1|.|TRBJ2-3
TGCAGTGCTAGGACGAAGGAGCAGTATTTT
CSARTKEQYF
>few|TRBV24-1|TRBD1|TRBJ2-1
TGTGCCACCAGTGGGAGACAGGGGGAGGACGATGAGCAGTTCTTC
CATSGRQGEDDEQFF
>many|TRBV11-3|.|TRBJ1-6
TGTGCCAGCAGCTTAGAGGGACGATATTCACCCCTCCACTTT
CASSLEGRYSPLHF
>few|TRBV20-1|.|TRBJ1-1
TGCAGTGCTAGAGATCTAGGCAGGGTGTCCCAAGCTTTCTTT
CSARDLGRVSQAFF
>.|TRBV3-1|.|TRBJ1-4
TGTGCCAGCAGCCCGGAGGGCGCGTTTGAAAAACTGTTTTTT
CASSPEGAFEKLFF
>many|TRBV11-2|.|TRBJ2-5
TGTGCCAGCAGCCCCGGTGCCCAAGAGACCCAGTACTTC
CASSPGAQETQYF
>.|TRBV18|.|TRBJ1-2
TGTGTCAGCTCACTAAACGAGGACTATGGCTACACCTTC
CVSSLNEDYGYTF
>.|TRBV5-1|TRBD1|TRBJ2-3
TGCGCCACCCGACAGGGAAACACAGATACGCAGTATTTT
CATRQGNTDTQYF
>.|TRBV29-1|.|TRBJ1-2
TGCAGCGTTGAGATCCCCGAAAGTTTTGTCCTCTATGGCTACACCTTC
CSVEIPESFVLYGYTF
>.|TRBV29-1|TRBD1|TRBJ1-2
TGCAGCGTCGGGACAGGGGGAGTCTACACCTTC
CSVGTGGVYTF
>.|TRBV20-1|.|TRBJ1-2
TGCAGTGCTACCAACAGGGCTCAGAGTTTTGGCTACACCTTC
CSATNRAQSFGYTF
>.|TRBV20-1|TRBD2|TRBJ2-7
TGCAGTGCTAGCGGGAGGGAAGACTACGAGCAGTACTTC
CSASGREDYEQYF
>many|TRBV29-1|.|TRBJ1-2
TGCAGCGACCGGACAGTTTCAGCCTATGGCTACACCTTC
CSDRTVSAYGYTF
>many|TRBV29-1|.|TRBJ2-7
TGCAGCGTTGAGGGCGGCTCCCCTTCCTACGAGCAGTACTTC
CSVEGGSPSYEQYF
>few|TRBV10-3|.|TRBJ1-3
TGTGCCATCAGTGAGTCTGGCATGGTGAACACCATATATTTT
CAISESGMVNTIYF
>.|TRBV25-1|.|TRBJ1-1
TGTGCCAGCAGCAGAAGAGGGACTGAAGCTTTCTTT
CASSRRGTEAFF
>.|TRBV2|TRBD1|TRBJ2-5
TGTGCCAGCAGTGGGGACAGTCCCACAGGGACCCAGTACTTC
CASSGDSPTGTQYF
>few|TRBV6-2/TRBV6-3|.|TRBJ1-1
TGTGCCAGCACCGACGACAGTGCCATGAACACTGAAGCTTTCTTT
CASTDDSAMNTEAFF
>few|TRBV2|TRBD1|TRBJ1-2
TGTGCCAGCAGTGATACAGGGGTGGATGGCTACACCTTC
CASSDTGVDGYTF
>few|TRBV6-1|TRBD2|TRBJ2-1
TGTGCCAGCAGTGTGCAACTAGCGGGAGTCTACAATGAGCAGTTCTTC
CASSVQLAGVYNEQFF
>.|TRBV6-6|.|TRBJ2-3
TGTGCCAGCAGTTACGAAGGAGATACGCAGTATTTT
CASSYEGDTQYF
>few|TRBV20-1|.|TRBJ1-5
TGCAGTGCTTACGACAGAACCAATCAGCCCCAGCATTTT
CSAYDRTNQPQHF
>.|TRBV11-2|TRBD1|TRBJ2-4
TGTGCCAGCAGCTCCGGACAGGGGGCTGCAAACATTCAGTACTTC
CASSSGQGAANIQYF
>few|TRBV20-1|.|TRBJ1-2
TGCAGTGCTAGGGACTCAGGTCGAGTGGCTGGCTACACCTTC
CSARDSGRVAGYTF
>many|TRBV2|.|TRBJ2-1
TGTGCCAGCAGTGAAGGAAGTGACAATGAGCAGTTCTTC
CASSEGSDNEQFF
>few|TRBV11-3|.|TRBJ2-1
TGTGCCAGCAGCTTGAGCGTGGATGAGCAGTTCTTC
CASSLSVDEQFF
>.|TRBV2|.|TRBJ2-5
TGTTCCAGCAGGGGTGAAGAGACCCAGTACTTC
CSSRGEETQYF
>few|TRBV21-1|.|TRBJ2-1
TGTGCCAGCAGCAAAGCCGATGAGCAGTTCTTC
CASSKADEQFF
>few|TRBV11-2|.|TRBJ2-7
TGTGCCAGCAGCTTAGTTGGGGGTCTGTCCTACGAGCAGTACTTC
CASSLVGGLSYEQYF